This T cell receptor (beta chain) is from a study of response to subunit inactivated influenza vaccine. TCRdb recomputed calls from the RT-PCR reads with MiXCR, one row per CDR3 protein. The sample consists of about 620,000 distinct CDR3 sequences, roughly 10% of them appearing once. This CDR3 has 15 amino acids. Germline loops: CDR1 DFQATT, CDR2 SNEGSKA (reference sequence). V was pared by 1 base and J by 5 bases, with 9 bases of the junction left unmatched. This sample was shared with a second study, whose subject was T cells expressing NK-cell markers. That paper states: UMIs accompanied the 5'RACE template switching by which TCR beta cDNA was made. The authors sequenced eight donors, of whom seven were HCMV-seropositive and one was seronegative. The contribution of dominant NKG2C+ clonotypes to CD8+ T cells in roughly six donors was 1.0-7.0%.

The receptor comes from a man aged 50-60 years who received an inactivated influenza vaccine. This chain uses TRBV20-1 with TRBJ2-3, with TRBD2 matching over 7 bases. This material consisted of PBMCs from blood, taken on the day of vaccination. The CDR3 is CSARGSSGFGDTQYF. In nucleotides, the CDR3 is TGCAGTGCTAGAGGGTCTAGCGGTTTTGGAGATACGCAGTATTTT.